This T cell receptor beta chain was captured by sequencing in a study of blood T cell repertoires in COVID-19. On the study more broadly: Collection of acute and convalescent COVID-19 samples took place in the United States, Italy and Spain. In each case, the material was cDNA or gDNA derived from T cells, B-cell-depleted T cells, or PBMCs.

Assay: immunoSEQ multiplex PCR; the TCRdb copy retains only in-frame clones and omits some. The sample yields roughly 180,000 clones, more than 80% seen once. Looked up from germline, CDR1 is SGHNT and CDR2 is YYREEE (reference sequence). The CDR3 has 12 residues. Trimming shortened V by 4 bases and J by 2 bases, and 6 bases separated the two germline ends. The chain joins TRBV5-4 to TRBJ1-1; the D is unclear. The receptor's source is a human donor in a cohort sampled during active COVID-19. Sequenced: peripheral blood. In nucleotides, the CDR3 is TGTGCCAGCAGCCGCGTTAACACTGAAGCTTTCTTT. This encodes CASSRVNTEAFF.